This T cell receptor beta chain comes out of a study of CD8 T cells in ankylosing spondylitis. Note on this clonotype: Its target is unknown.

Findings of the study overall: The study looked at matched synovial fluid samples from ankylosing spondylitis patients. Disease-linked clones were reported to be significantly enriched there. For ankylosing spondylitis blood, a TCR beta motif of several highly homologous variants appeared characteristic. Reports of some motif variants in reactive arthritis synovial fluid and blood predate this one. Disease-linked clones bore a CD8+ phenotype and were relatively rare in peripheral blood.

As the method for making TCR beta libraries, quantitative 5'-RACE with molecular barcodes was used. TCRdb reprocessed the 5' RACE reads with MiXCR, giving one entry per CDR3 protein. The sample consists of about 540,000 distinct CDR3 sequences, roughly 13% of them appearing once. Sequencing was done on a sample of blood, either unsorted or a sorted T cell fraction (not recorded which). The receptor was isolated from a male donor with ankylosing spondylitis.

As DNA, the CDR3 is TGTGCCAGCAGCCAAGAGCTCAACAGGGTCCTTGATTACAATGAGCAGTTCTTC. Encoded protein: CASSQELNRVLDYNEQFF. This rearrangement joins TRBV4-2 to TRBJ2-1; D may be TRBD1 (6 bases). The CDR3 loop spans 18 amino acids. V was pared by 0 bases and J by 4 bases, with 19 bases between. The germline V gene encodes CDR1 LGHNA and CDR2 YNFKEQ.